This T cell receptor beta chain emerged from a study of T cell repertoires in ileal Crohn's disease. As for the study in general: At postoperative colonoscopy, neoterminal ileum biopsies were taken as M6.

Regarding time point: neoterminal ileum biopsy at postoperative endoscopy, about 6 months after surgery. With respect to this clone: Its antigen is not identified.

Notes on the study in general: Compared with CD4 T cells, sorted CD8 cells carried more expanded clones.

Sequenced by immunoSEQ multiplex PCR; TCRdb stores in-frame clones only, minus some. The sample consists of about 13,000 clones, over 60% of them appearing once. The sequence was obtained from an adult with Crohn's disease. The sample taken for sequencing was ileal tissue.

The CDR3 sequence: CSAEDRAGYEQYF. CDR3 DNA: TGCAGCGCAGAGGACAGGGCAGGCTACGAGCAGTACTTC. V usage is TRBV29-1 and J usage is TRBJ2-7, with 8 bases identical to TRBD1. The V gene's germline CDR1 is SQVTM and CDR2 ANQGSEA. The CDR3 totals 13 residues. The V segment lost 7 bases and the J segment 3 bases; nucleotides outside the gene matches: 8.